This TCR beta chain emerged from a study of identical twins. General study points: Within twin pairs, the out-of-frame alpha sequences they shared showed excess low generation probability.

TCRdb itself ran the 5' RACE reads through MiXCR, one entry per CDR3 protein. Counted here are 700,000 to 950,000 distinct CDR3 sequences, roughly an eighth occurring once; the ten biggest clones make up 1.5% to 2%. The table lists this clonotype with a few counts. Its antigen is still unknown. This CDR3 spans 14 amino acids. The germline V gene has CDR1 MNHEY and CDR2 SMNVEV (reference sequence). Trimming cost V 5 bases and J 4 bases, with 14 bases left between them. This sample also belongs to another study, concerning yellow fever vaccine responses in identical twins.

The source is a woman under 30 in good health. The sample consisted of PBMCs. The rearrangement links TRBV27 to TRBJ1-1, with unresolved D. The CDR3 reads CASSLLRWPTEAFF. In DNA form, the CDR3 reads TGTGCCAGCAGTCTACTTAGATGGCCCACTGAAGCTTTCTTT.